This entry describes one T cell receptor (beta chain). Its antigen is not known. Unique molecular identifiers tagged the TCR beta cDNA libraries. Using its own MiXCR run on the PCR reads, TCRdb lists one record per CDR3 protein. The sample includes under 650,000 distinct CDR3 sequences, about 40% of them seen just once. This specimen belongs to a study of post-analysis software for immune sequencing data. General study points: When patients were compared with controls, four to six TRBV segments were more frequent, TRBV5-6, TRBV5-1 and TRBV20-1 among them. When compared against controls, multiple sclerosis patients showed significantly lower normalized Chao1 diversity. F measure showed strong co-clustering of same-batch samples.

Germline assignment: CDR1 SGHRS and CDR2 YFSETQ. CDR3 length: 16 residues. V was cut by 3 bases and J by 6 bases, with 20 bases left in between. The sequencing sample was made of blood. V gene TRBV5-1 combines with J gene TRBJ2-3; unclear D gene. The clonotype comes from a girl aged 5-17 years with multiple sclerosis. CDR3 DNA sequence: TGCGCCAGCAGCTCGGCCAGCAAGTACGCTGGGGATACGCAGTATTTT. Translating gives CASSSASKYAGDTQYF.